One and the same sample provided the 31 T cell receptor beta chains below, sequenced in a study of T cell responses to AZD1222 COVID-19 vaccine. Assay: immunoSEQ multiplex PCR; the TCRdb copy retains only in-frame clones and omits some. The data hold some 140,000 clones, with approximately 89% observed a single time. Sequenced material: peripheral blood, taken on day 0 of AZD1222 vaccination. These TCRs come from an adult in good health.

The chain joins TRBV5-4 to TRBJ2-5; D ambiguous. Germline-derived CDR1 and CDR2 are SGHNT and YYREEE (reference sequence). This CDR3 region has 15 residues. Deletions cut 4 bases from V and 2 bases from J, with 15 bases between. In nucleotides, the CDR3 is TGTGCCAGCAGCGCCTATCCTGGGTTACAAGAGACCCAGTACTTC. Translated, it gives CASSAYPGLQETQYF.

The chain employs TRBV18 and TRBJ1-3, with D perhaps matching TRBD1 (5 bases). CDR3 size: 14 residues. Trimming removed 2 bases from V and 4 bases from J, with 9 bases in between. CDR1 is KGHSH and CDR2 is LQKENI in the germline V gene. In DNA form, the CDR3 reads TGTGCCAGCTCACCAGGGGGGGTCGGAAACACCATATATTTT. Residues: CASSPGGVGNTIYF.

The chain has TRBV2 and TRBJ1-3; no definite D call. The germline V gene has CDR1 SNHLY and CDR2 FYNNEI. The CDR3 spans 15 residues. Deletions cut 3 bases from V and 0 bases from J, with 9 bases between. CDR3 sequence reads: CASSDGLGSGNTIYF. The CDR3 DNA is TGTGCCAGCAGTGATGGGCTAGGCTCTGGAAACACCATATATTTT.

In this sample, this clone turned up once. V usage is TRBV24-1 and J usage is TRBJ1-2; 10 bases are a match to TRBD1. The CDR3 consists of 15 residues. In germline, CDR1 is KGHDR, CDR2 SFDVKD. V was clipped by 3 bases and J by 8 bases; unmatched bases: 8. This chain's CDR3 is CATSDRTGGIGGYTF. Here the CDR3 DNA reads TGTGCCACCAGTGATCGGACAGGGGGAATTGGGGGCTACACCTTC.

CDR3 sequence reads: CASSSQENQPQHF. In nucleotides, the CDR3 is TGTGCCAGCAGCTCGCAAGAGAATCAGCCCCAGCATTTT. The rearrangement joins TRBV7-6 to TRBJ1-5; unclear D gene. Between the trimmed V and J ends, which lost 4 bases and 4 bases, there was a span of 8 bases. There are 13 residues in the CDR3. The germline CDR1 and CDR2 sequences are SGHVS and FNYEAQ. Variable domain in full (rest from reference TRBV7-6 and TRBJ1-5): GAGVSQSPRYKVTKRGQDVALRCDPISGHVSLYWYRQALGQGPEFLTYFNYEAQQDKSGLPNDRFSAERPEGSISTLTIQRTEQRDSAMYRCASSSQENQPQHFGDGTRLSIL.

V usage is TRBV29-1 and J usage is TRBJ1-1; D is ambiguous. Trimming removed 4 bases at V and 1 base at J, with 7 bases between. There are 12 residues in the CDR3. Germline assignment: CDR1 SQVTM and CDR2 ANQGSEA. Here the CDR3 DNA reads TGCAGCGTTGGGCAGAGGAACACTGAAGCTTTCTTT. As protein: CSVGQRNTEAFF. The entire variable domain, with the rest obtained from reference TRBV29-1 and TRBJ1-1, is as follows: SAVISQKPSRDICQRGTSLTIQCQVDSQVTMMFWYRQQPGQSLTLIATANQGSEATYESGFVIDKFPISRPNLTFSTLTVSNMSPEDSSIYLCSVGQRNTEAFFGQGTRLTVV.

The chain carries TRBV5-1 and TRBJ1-1, with 9 positions matching TRBD1. Germline loops: CDR1 SGHRS, CDR2 YFSETQ. The J segment lost 1 base and the V segment lost 3 bases, leaving 4 bases of the junction unmatched. The CDR3 extends over 15 amino acids. This CDR3 reads CASSSGQGKNTEAFF. In DNA, the CDR3 is TGCGCCAGCAGCTCAGGACAGGGGAAGAACACTGAAGCTTTCTTT. Full variable domain (outside the CDR3, taken from reference TRBV5-1 and TRBJ1-1): KAGVTQTPRYLIKTRGQQVTLSCSPISGHRSVSWYQQTPGQGLQFLFEYFSETQRNKGNFPGRFSGRQFSNSRSEMNVSTLELGDSALYLCASSSGQGKNTEAFFGQGTRLTVV.

The chain uses TRBV6-5 and TRBJ2-7; 7 bases line up with TRBD1. Trimming took 2 bases from V and 5 from J; bases not matched to a gene: 9. Germline V lookup: CDR1 MNHEY, CDR2 SVGAGI. The CDR3 covers 15 residues. The DNA for the CDR3 is TGTGCCAGCAGTTACGTTCTTACAGGGGCCCACGAGCAGTACTTC. Translated: CASSYVLTGAHEQYF.

The rearrangement links TRBV7-2 to TRBJ2-2; 7 nucleotides agree with TRBD1. This CDR3 region has 16 residues. Germline V gene sequence: CDR1 SGHTA, CDR2 FQGNSA. The junction had 13 bases not matched to a gene; V was cut back by 5 bases and J by 7 bases. CDR3 residues: CASSPRTGLGNGELFF. As DNA, the CDR3 is TGTGCCAGCAGCCCGAGGACAGGTTTGGGGAACGGGGAGCTGTTTTTT.

The chain carries TRBV19 and TRBJ1-5; D is ambiguous. Trimming left V 1 base short and J 3 bases short, with 7 bases between. This CDR3 comprises 14 residues. In germline, CDR1 is LNHDA, CDR2 SQIVND (reference sequence). DNA for the CDR3: TGTGCCAGTAGTATAGGAACAGTCAATCAGCCCCAGCATTTT. Translating gives CASSIGTVNQPQHF.

This chain links TRBV14 with TRBJ1-3; D is unclear. The CDR3 sequence is 13 residues long. V lost 2 bases, J lost 4 bases, and 6 bases lay in between. The V gene's germline CDR1 is SGHDN and CDR2 FVKESK. The CDR3 DNA reads TGTGCCAGCAGCCAACTGGGGGGAAACACCATATATTTT. Translation gives CASSQLGGNTIYF.

The V gene is TRBV9, the J gene TRBJ2-1; 10 nucleotides line up with TRBD2. The germline CDR1 and CDR2 sequences are SGDLS and YYNGEE. V was pared by 4 bases and J by 5 bases, with 6 bases of the junction left unmatched. The CDR3 is made up of 15 amino acids. The CDR3 is CASSIGTSANNEQFF. In DNA, the CDR3 is TGTGCCAGCAGCATAGGGACTAGCGCTAACAATGAGCAGTTCTTC.

The chain is built from TRBV7-9 and TRBJ1-5; 7 nucleotides agree with TRBD1. Germline V lookup: CDR1 SEHNR, CDR2 FQNEAQ (reference sequence). The CDR3 is 14 amino acids. Trimming at V came to 6 bases and at J to 6 bases, leaving 8 bases not matched to a gene. The CDR3 DNA sequence: TGTGCCAGCAGTACAGGGGTATTGGGTCAGCCCCAGCATTTT. Its protein product is CASSTGVLGQPQHF.

The CDR3 DNA follows: TGTGCCAGCTCCAGCGGCTCAGGAGATACGCAGTATTTT. Translation: CASSSGSGDTQYF. The chain recombines TRBV4-2 with TRBJ2-3; D perhaps matches TRBD2 (5 bases). Germline V gives CDR1 LGHNA, CDR2 YNFKEQ. V lost 8 bases to trimming and J lost 5 bases, with 14 bases between them. The CDR3 extends over 13 amino acids.

This clone came up once. The genes are TRBV7-9 and TRBJ1-2; D gene ambiguous. There are 14 residues in the CDR3. V was trimmed by 0 bases and J by 4 bases, leaving 9 bases between them. CDR1 and CDR2 (germline): SEHNR, FQNEAQ (reference sequence). The CDR3 protein is CASSLAHEIYGYTF. In DNA form, the CDR3 reads TGTGCCAGCAGCTTAGCGCATGAGATCTATGGCTACACCTTC.

The CDR3 region is CASSLNPTSGGADTQYF. In DNA form, the CDR3 reads TGTGCCAGCAGTCTCAATCCGACTAGCGGGGGGGCAGATACGCAGTATTTT. The chain employs TRBV6-6 and TRBJ2-3; TRBD2 agrees at 14 bases. CDR1 is MNHNY, CDR2 SVGAGI, per germline (reference sequence). J lost 4 bases, V lost 5 bases, and 8 bases had no gene match. The CDR3 loop spans 17 amino acids.

The chain is built from TRBV21-1 and TRBJ1-6; TRBD1 is taken as the D call from the table, unchecked against the DNA. TRBV21-1 counts as a pseudogene. The CDR3 is 14 residues long. CDR3 residues: CASSIRDSGSPLHF. For the CDR3, the DNA is TGTGCCAGCAGCATCCGGGACAGCGGTTCACCCCTCCACTTT.

J is TRBJ1-2 and V is TRBV10-2; D gene unclear. Between the trimmed V and J ends, which lost 10 bases and 8 bases, there was a span of 14 bases. Germline V gene data show CDR1 as WSHSY and CDR2 as SAAADI. This CDR3 is 11 amino acids long. DNA for the CDR3: TGCGCCACAAGGGTGGGTGTCGGCTACACCTTC. Amino acid sequence: CATRVGVGYTF.

The chain joins TRBV9 to TRBJ1-2; D is undetermined. The CDR3 extends over 15 amino acids. V lost 1 base and J lost 3, with 13 bases in between. Germline V gene data show CDR1 as SGDLS and CDR2 as YYNGEE. CDR3 nucleotides: TGTGCCAGCAGCGTATCCCAGACATCGGACTATGGCTACACCTTC. Its protein is CASSVSQTSDYGYTF.

The gene calls are TRBV2 and TRBJ2-1; D is perhaps TRBD2 (6 bases). Per the germline V gene, CDR1 is SNHLY and CDR2 is FYNNEI. V was shortened by 1 base and J by 0 bases, with 22 bases between the two germline ends. The CDR3 is 20 residues long. CDR3 coding DNA: TGTGCCAGCAGTGAAGGGGCGTTAAGTCCTCGGGGGAGCTCCTACAATGAGCAGTTCTTC. It is translated as CASSEGALSPRGSSYNEQFF.

The V call is TRBV12-3 or TRBV12-4, the J call TRBJ2-1; D remains unclear. The CDR3 spans 11 residues. Trimming removed 5 bases at V and 10 bases at J, with 9 bases between. For the CDR3, the DNA is TGTGCCAGCAGTGTTAGCAGGGAGCAGTTCTTC. Its translation: CASSVSREQFF.

The chain recombines TRBV5-1 with TRBJ1-6, with 9 bases identical to TRBD1. The ends lost 0 bases at V and 4 bases at J; junction bases unmatched: 2. CDR3 size: 16 residues. CDR1 SGHRS and CDR2 YFSETQ come from the germline V gene. The CDR3, as DNA: TGCGCCAGCAGCTTGGACGGGACAGGGTATAATTCACCCCTCCACTTT. Its protein product is CASSLDGTGYNSPLHF.

In this sample, this clone turned up once. The chain is built from TRBV6-5 and TRBJ1-2, with D perhaps matching TRBD1 (6 bases). The V end was cut by 5 bases, the J end by 5 bases, with 9 bases between. This CDR3 is built from 12 residues. Germline values: CDR1 MNHEY, CDR2 SVGAGI. The CDR3 nucleotides are TGTGCCAGCAGTCTACAGGGTTATGGCTACACCTTC. It specifies CASSLQGYGYTF.

J is TRBJ1-2 and V is TRBV10-2; D gene unclear. The CDR3 runs to 13 residues. Germline V gene lookup returns CDR1 WSHSY and CDR2 SAAADI. Between the trimmed V and J ends, which lost 7 bases and 4 bases, there was a span of 13 bases. CDR3 region: CASTDPPLYGYTF. For the CDR3, the DNA is TGCGCCAGCACGGACCCGCCCCTCTATGGCTACACCTTC.

The chain recombines TRBV9 with TRBJ2-7, with 7 bases lining up with TRBD1. The V gene end was trimmed by 3 bases and the J gene end by 5 bases; junction bases not matched to a gene: 11. The germline V gene has CDR1 SGDLS and CDR2 YYNGEE. The CDR3 loop spans 15 amino acids. This CDR3 reads CASSAFRDSNNEQYF. The CDR3 coding sequence is TGTGCCAGCAGCGCATTCCGGGACAGCAACAACGAGCAGTACTTC.

The chain uses TRBV5-1 and TRBJ1-1; a weak D match, TRBD1 (5 bases). The germline V gene has CDR1 SGHRS and CDR2 YFSETQ. CDR3 length: 12 residues. V lost 1 base and J lost 8, with 9 bases in between. CDR3 amino acids: CASSLTGPEAFF. In nucleotides, the CDR3 is TGCGCCAGCAGCTTGACGGGGCCCGAAGCTTTCTTT.

The chain combines TRBV4-1 with TRBJ2-1; D unclear. This CDR3 region has 16 residues. The ends were cut back, 2 bases at V and 0 bases at J, with 11 bases in the middle. Germline loops: CDR1 MGHRA, CDR2 YSYEKL. CDR3 amino acids: CASSQPSRSSYNEQFF. In DNA, the CDR3 is TGCGCCAGCAGCCAACCCTCTAGGAGCTCCTACAATGAGCAGTTCTTC.

This chain's CDR3 is CASQSGGDYEQYF. In DNA form, the CDR3 reads TGTGCCAGCCAAAGCGGGGGGGACTACGAGCAGTACTTC. V usage is TRBV19 and J usage is TRBJ2-7, with TRBD2 matching 10 bases. The CDR3 spans 13 residues. The V segment lost 9 bases and the J segment 3 bases; nucleotides outside the gene matches: 5. Germline CDR1 and CDR2: LNHDA and SQIVND (reference sequence).

The V gene is TRBV7-9, the J gene TRBJ1-1, with 8 nucleotides matching TRBD1. After removal of 3 bases from V and 11 bases from J, the junction contained 5 bases not matched to a gene. Germline lookup yields CDR1 SEHNR and CDR2 FQNEAQ (reference sequence). CDR3 size: 12 residues. CDR3 in DNA: TGTGCCAGCAGCTTTCAGGGGGCGGGGGCTTTCTTT. Amino acids: CASSFQGAGAFF.

This clone was found once. The chain couples TRBV4-2 to TRBJ1-2; D is unclear. V lost 4 bases and J 7 bases, leaving 13 bases between the germline ends. Germline-derived CDR1 and CDR2 are LGHNA and YNFKEQ. The CDR3 is made up of 13 amino acids. This CDR3 reads CASSPGGEAGYTF. For the CDR3, the DNA is TGTGCCAGCAGCCCAGGCGGGGAGGCTGGCTACACCTTC.

This chain connects TRBV6-5 to TRBJ2-4, with D uncertain. Germline loops: CDR1 MNHEY, CDR2 SVGAGI. Between the trimmed V and J ends, which lost 6 bases and 8 bases, there was a span of 20 bases. CDR3 length: 15 residues. In DNA, the CDR3 is TGTGCCAGCAGATCACGGACCAGTCTCTGGGACATTCAGTACTTC. Translated, it gives CASRSRTSLWDIQYF.